This T cell receptor (beta chain) was recovered during a study of immune evolution from preneoplasia to lung adenocarcinoma. Only one count was recorded for this clone. Antigen specificity is unknown. Measured with immunoSEQ multiplex PCR; TCRdb has only the in-frame clones, and not every one. This sample yields around 21,000 clones, of which approximately 71% are seen a single time; around 5.6% belongs to the top ten. Study-level points and caveats: Later-stage lesions seemingly showed higher T cell density and diversity than normal lung. Top clone frequencies peaked in normal lung, apparently declining through invasive adenocarcinoma.

Germline-derived CDR1 and CDR2 are SGHAT and FQNNGV. The CDR3 has 16 residues. Trimming cost V 1 base and J 1 base; bases outside gene matches: 4. Nucleic acids came from premalignant or tumor cells enriched by macro-dissection. Sequenced material: FFPE invasive lung adenocarcinoma tissue. The source of this sequence is a person between 55 and 69 years old with lung adenocarcinoma. The rearrangement joins TRBV11-2 to TRBJ2-4; 7 bases match TRBD1. The CDR3 nucleotides are TGTGCCAGCAGCTTAGCTCAACAGGGGGCCAAAAACATTCAGTACTTC. Translated: CASSLAQQGAKNIQYF.